These 8 T cell receptor beta chains originate from one sample sequenced in a study of a mutant IDH1 vaccine in newly diagnosed glioma. Method: immunoSEQ multiplex PCR; TCRdb's copy keeps in-frame clones and lacks some. Of under 40,000 clones in the sample, over 75% were seen once. These receptors have no identified antigens. As to time point: week 35, safety follow-up. All doses held 300 ug of mutant IDH1 20-mer peptide, with topical imiquimod. The sample in question was PBMCs, obtained from a glioma patient whose treatment included an IDH1 peptide vaccine. The receptors originated from a man aged 40-50 years with glioma. Some clones in this sample may be carry-over from other donors' samples.

The V call is TRBV5-1, the J call TRBJ2-5, with 10 positions matching TRBD1. The CDR3 extends over 14 amino acids. Germline-derived CDR1 and CDR2 are SGHRS and YFSETQ. Germline trimming cut 4 bases from V and 3 bases from J; bases unmatched to any gene: 3. In DNA, the CDR3 is TGCGCCAGCAGCCCTGGGACAGGGGAAGAGACCCAGTACTTC. Amino acid sequence: CASSPGTGEETQYF.

This clone was detected only a few times. The chain carries TRBV7-9 and TRBJ1-1; no reliable D call. Germline loops: CDR1 SEHNR, CDR2 FQNEAQ (reference sequence). The CDR3 extends over 13 amino acids. Trimming pared 1 base from V and 0 bases from J, leaving 3 bases between. The CDR3 bases are TGTGCCAGCAGCTTAGATATGAACACTGAAGCTTTCTTT. It translates to CASSLDMNTEAFF.

By proportion, this clone is medium-sized. The V gene is TRBV7-9, the J gene TRBJ1-2; D unresolved. The CDR3 is 10 amino acids. Germline lookup yields CDR1 SEHNR and CDR2 FQNEAQ (reference sequence). The V gene lost 4 bases and the J gene lost 7 bases, with 4 bases spanning the gap. The CDR3 sequence is CASSSFGYTF. DNA for the CDR3: TGTGCCAGCAGCTCCTTTGGCTACACCTTC.

This clone was counted a single time. The CDR3 loop reads CASSVGGPSYNEQFF. CDR3 bases: TGTGCCAGCAGCGTAGGGGGGCCCTCCTACAATGAGCAGTTCTTC. The chain is built from TRBV9 and TRBJ2-1; D may be TRBD1 (6 bases). The length of the CDR3 is 15 residues. Trimming took 0 bases from V and 0 from J, leaving 7 bases between them. Germline-derived CDR1 and CDR2 are SGDLS and YYNGEE. Variable domain in full (rest from reference TRBV9 and TRBJ2-1): DSGVTQTPKHLITATGQRVTLRCSPRSGDLSVYWYQQSLDQGLQFLIQYYNGEERAKGNILERFSAQQFPDLHSELNLSSLELGDSALYFCASSVGGPSYNEQFFGPGTRLTVL.

The J gene is TRBJ2-7, the V gene TRBV6-1; 9 bases are a match to TRBD2. This CDR3 comprises 14 residues. Germline values: CDR1 MNHNS, CDR2 SASEGT. The V gene end was trimmed by 4 bases and the J gene end by 0 bases; junction bases not matched to a gene: 1. The CDR3 loop reads CASSASGASYEQYF. In DNA, the CDR3 is TGTGCCAGCAGTGCTAGCGGGGCCTCCTACGAGCAGTACTTC.

This clone was detected only once. V gene TRBV7-2 combines with J gene TRBJ1-1; no firm D call. There are 14 residues in the CDR3. V dropped 1 base and J dropped 1 base, with 7 bases sitting between them. Germline V gene sequence: CDR1 SGHTA, CDR2 FQGNSA. CDR3 sequence reads: CASSLVSRNTEAFF. CDR3 DNA sequence: TGTGCCAGCAGCTTAGTAAGTCGGAACACTGAAGCTTTCTTT. The whole variable domain, filled in from reference TRBV7-2 and TRBJ1-1, reads GAGVSQSPSNKVTEKGKDVELRCDPISGHTALYWYRQSLGQGLEFLIYFQGNSAPDKSGLPSDRFSAERTGGSVSTLTIQRTQQEDSAVYLCASSLVSRNTEAFFGQGTRLTVV.

The chain is built from TRBV2 and TRBJ1-1; D unclear. CDR1 and CDR2 (germline): SNHLY, FYNNEI. The CDR3 is 13 residues long. Trimming removed 5 bases from V and 8 bases from J, with 15 bases in between. Here the CDR3 reads CASSKSGGPEAFF. The CDR3 nucleotides are TGTGCCAGCAGTAAGTCGGGAGGCCCCGAAGCTTTCTTT.

This clone was seen a single time. This chain uses TRBV2 with TRBJ1-2; 9 nucleotides agree with TRBD1. J was trimmed by 5 bases and V by 7 bases; bases with no gene match: 11. The CDR3 totals 15 residues. CDR1 is SNHLY, CDR2 FYNNEI, per germline. This chain's CDR3 is CASNQGQGDGYGYTF. In DNA, the CDR3 is TGTGCCAGCAACCAGGGACAGGGCGATGGATATGGCTACACCTTC.